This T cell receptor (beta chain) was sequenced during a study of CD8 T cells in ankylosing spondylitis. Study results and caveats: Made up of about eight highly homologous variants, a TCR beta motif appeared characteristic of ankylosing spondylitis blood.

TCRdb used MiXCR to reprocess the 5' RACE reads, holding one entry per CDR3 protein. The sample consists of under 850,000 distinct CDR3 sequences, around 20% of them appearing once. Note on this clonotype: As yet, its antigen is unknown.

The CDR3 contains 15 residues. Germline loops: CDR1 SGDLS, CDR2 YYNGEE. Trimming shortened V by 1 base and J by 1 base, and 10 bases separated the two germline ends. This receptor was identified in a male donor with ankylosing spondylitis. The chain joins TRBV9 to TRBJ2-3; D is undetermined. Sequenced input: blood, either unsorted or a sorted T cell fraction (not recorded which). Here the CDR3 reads CASSVLAQGTDTQYF. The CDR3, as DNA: TGTGCCAGCAGCGTACTTGCCCAGGGCACAGATACGCAGTATTTT.